This is a list of T cell receptor beta chains from one sample in a study of T cell clonotyping in hematopoietic cell transplantation. Sequencing was performed with immunoSEQ multiplex PCR; in TCRdb, only in-frame clones are kept and a portion is missing. The sample has tens of thousands of clones; around 70% are singletons. This specimen was peripheral blood mononuclear cells, taken before stem cell transplant. These receptors came from a man aged 50 or older with myelodysplastic syndrome. Some clones in this sample may be carry-over from other donors' samples. CDR3s include the opening cysteine and the closing phenylalanine or tryptophan. Each record gives: CDR3 protein, CDR3 DNA, clone size, V gene, D gene, CDR3 length, J gene. The D gene is left open where the match is weak. Size values are once, few and many counts, or a class for expanded clones, and some rows have none.

CASSLREGRKETQYF | TGTGCCAGCAGTCTTCGGGAGGGGCGTAAAGAGACCCAGTACTTC | few | TRBV2 | TRBD2 | 15 | TRBJ2-5
CAWSIGGPGELFF | TGTGCCTGGAGTATCGGTGGCCCCGGGGAGCTGTTTTTT | . | TRBV30 | . | 13 | TRBJ2-2
CASSGGPASGRLEYF | TGTGCCAGCAGTGGGGGTCCGGCTAGCGGGAGGTTGGAGTACTTC | . | TRBV7-9 | TRBD2 | 15 | TRBJ2-7
CASSLDRGRLVFF | TGCGCCAGCAGCTTGGACAGGGGGCGATTGGTTTTCTTT | . | TRBV5-1 | TRBD1 | 13 | TRBJ1-1
CASVVTGGSYEQYF | TGTGCCAGCGTCGTTACAGGGGGCTCCTACGAGCAGTACTTC | few | TRBV28 | TRBD1 | 14 | TRBJ2-7
CAWSVGTGGAETQYF | TGTGCCTGGAGTGTTGGGACAGGGGGGGCAGAGACCCAGTACTTC | . | TRBV30 | TRBD1 | 15 | TRBJ2-5
CASSVGTGYSEAFF | TGCGCCAGCAGCGTCGGGACAGGCTACTCTGAAGCTTTCTTT | . | TRBV5-1 | TRBD1 | 14 | TRBJ1-1
CSVEDPGQGASTF | TGCAGCGTTGAAGATCCGGGACAGGGAGCTTCCACCTTC | . | TRBV29-1 | TRBD1 | 13 | TRBJ1-2
CASSLGREGKQFF | TGTGCCAGCAGTTTGGGGCGGGAGGGGAAGCAGTTCTTC | . | TRBV28 | TRBD2 | 13 | TRBJ2-1
CAWSGEQYF | TGTGCCTGGAGTGGGGAGCAGTACTTC | . | TRBV30 | . | 9 | TRBJ2-7
CASSFGLSNYGYTF | TGTGCCAGCAGTTTCGGTCTCAGCAACTATGGCTACACCTTC | . | TRBV28 | . | 14 | TRBJ1-2
CASSPLPPQGMGEKLFF | TGTGCCAGCAGTCCACTCCCCCCCCAGGGGATGGGTGAAAAACTGTTTTTT | . | TRBV27 | . | 17 | TRBJ1-4
CSAGTEAFF | TGCAGTGCTGGCACTGAAGCTTTCTTT | . | TRBV20-1 | . | 9 | TRBJ1-1
CAWGYNSPLHF | TGTGCCTGGGGCTATAATTCACCCCTCCACTTT | . | TRBV30 | . | 11 | TRBJ1-6
CASSFFFRPENIQYF | TGTGCCAGCAGCTTCTTTTTCAGGCCTGAAAACATTCAGTACTTC | . | TRBV5-6 | . | 15 | TRBJ2-4
CASSLGQRYGYTF | TGTGCCAGCAGTCTAGGCCAGAGGTATGGCTACACCTTC | . | TRBV28 | . | 13 | TRBJ1-2
CAWAYRGNTIYF | TGTGCCTGGGCATACAGGGGAAACACCATATATTTT | once | TRBV30 | . | 12 | TRBJ1-3
CSAKDTEAFF | TGCAGCGCTAAGGACACTGAAGCTTTCTTT | . | TRBV29-1 | . | 10 | TRBJ1-1
CASAESQPLRGYTF | TGTGCCAGTGCGGAGAGCCAACCTCTGAGGGGCTACACCTTC | . | TRBV27 | . | 14 | TRBJ1-2
CASSEVGGAVNEQYF | TGTGCCAGCAGTGAGGTGGGGGGGGCCGTCAACGAGCAGTACTTC | . | TRBV6-1 | . | 15 | TRBJ2-7
CASSQRQGGAYEQYF | TGTGCCAGCAGCCAACGCCAGGGGGGGGCCTACGAGCAGTACTTC | . | TRBV7-6 | . | 15 | TRBJ2-7
CASSSPSGTQYF | TGTGCCAGCAGCTCCCCTTCTGGTACGCAGTATTTT | . | TRBV7-7 | . | 12 | TRBJ2-3
CASSTGPSGEQYF | TGTGCCAGCAGCACCGGGCCCTCGGGGGAGCAGTACTTC | . | TRBV28 | . | 13 | TRBJ2-7
CASSLGVPSYNEQFF | TGTGCCAGTAGTTTGGGAGTGCCCTCCTACAATGAGCAGTTCTTC | . | TRBV19 | . | 15 | TRBJ2-1
CASSYFEGGGEQYF | TGTGCCAGCAGTTATTTCGAAGGGGGTGGCGAGCAGTACTTC | . | TRBV6-6 | . | 14 | TRBJ2-7
CASSRGGRNQETQYF | TGTGCCAGCAGCCGAGGAGGGCGGAACCAAGAGACCCAGTACTTC | few | TRBV7-2 | . | 15 | TRBJ2-5
CAWRAGVGTDTQYF | TGTGCCTGGAGAGCGGGAGTGGGGACAGATACGCAGTATTTT | . | TRBV30 | TRBD2 | 14 | TRBJ2-3
CASSPSSSYEQYF | TGTGCCAGCAGCCCCTCGAGCTCCTACGAGCAGTACTTC | . | TRBV7-2 | . | 13 | TRBJ2-7
CASSLARVNQPQHF | TGTGCCAGCAGTTTAGCCAGGGTCAATCAGCCCCAGCATTTT | few | TRBV6-1 | . | 14 | TRBJ1-5
CASSYRDSTGELFF | TGTGCCAGCAGTTACCGGGACTCCACCGGGGAGCTGTTTTTT | . | TRBV6-6 | . | 14 | TRBJ2-2
CATTPADRHYGYTF | TGTGCCACCACACCCGCGGACAGGCACTATGGCTACACCTTC | few | TRBV6-5 | TRBD1 | 14 | TRBJ1-2
CSVSGGGTDTQYF | TGCAGCGTGAGCGGGGGGGGAACAGATACGCAGTATTTT | . | TRBV29-1 | TRBD2 | 13 | TRBJ2-3
CASSQQITGKNEQYF | TGCGCCAGCAGCCAACAGATTACAGGGAAGAACGAGCAGTACTTC | few | TRBV4-3 | . | 15 | TRBJ2-7
CASSEAFIQGRSNQPQHF | TGTGCCAGCAGTGAAGCCTTTATACAGGGTCGGAGCAATCAGCCCCAGCATTTT | once | TRBV6-1 | . | 18 | TRBJ1-5
CASSGPGLYTGELFF | TGTGCCAGCAGCGGGCCGGGTCTTTACACCGGGGAGCTGTTTTTT | . | TRBV11-2 | . | 15 | TRBJ2-2
CSVPVDTGELFF | TGCAGCGTTCCAGTAGACACCGGGGAGCTGTTTTTT | . | TRBV29-1 | . | 12 | TRBJ2-2
CSVEWDRGPWETQYF | TGCAGCGTTGAATGGGACAGGGGTCCATGGGAGACCCAGTACTTC | . | TRBV29-1 | TRBD1 | 15 | TRBJ2-5
CASSMGDRETDTQYF | TGCGCCAGCAGCATGGGGGACAGGGAAACAGATACGCAGTATTTT | . | TRBV5-1 | TRBD1 | 15 | TRBJ2-3
CASSLGQGANRYTF | TGTGCCAGCAGCTTGGGACAGGGGGCGAATCGCTACACCTTC | . | TRBV5-4 | TRBD1 | 14 | TRBJ1-2
CASSLLLTTNTEAFF | TGCGCCAGCAGCCTTCTCCTGACAACTAACACTGAAGCTTTCTTT | . | TRBV5-1 | . | 15 | TRBJ1-1
CTSSQIWGRVNSPLHF | TGCACCAGCAGCCAAATTTGGGGGCGCGTAAATTCACCCCTCCACTTT | once | TRBV1 | . | 16 | TRBJ1-6
CASSYDRVQFF | TGTGCCAGCAGTTACGACAGGGTGCAGTTCTTC | . | TRBV6-5 | TRBD1 | 11 | TRBJ2-1
CASSLDSSGRRETQYF | TGCGCCAGCAGCTTGGATTCCAGCGGGAGGAGAGAGACCCAGTACTTC | few | TRBV5-1 | TRBD2 | 16 | TRBJ2-5
CAWSVLGGGVVGQYF | TGTGCCTGGAGTGTACTTGGCGGGGGAGTGGTGGGGCAGTATTTT | . | TRBV30 | TRBD2 | 15 | TRBJ2-3
CAYRWGGLNEQFF | TGTGCCTATCGGTGGGGGGGCCTTAATGAGCAGTTCTTC | . | TRBV30 | . | 13 | TRBJ2-1
CASSFLADSCEQYF | TGTGCCAGCAGCTTTCTAGCAGATTCCTGCGAGCAGTACTTC | . | TRBV5-6 | . | 14 | TRBJ2-7